This is a list of T cell receptor beta chains from one sample in a study of cytomegalovirus exposure and HLA in healthy donors. The assay was immunoSEQ multiplex PCR, and TCRdb's table has in-frame clones only and misses some. The data hold some 150,000 clones, with about 80% observed a single time. The sequencing input was PBMCs. The source of these receptors is a man aged 35 to 55 in good health and CMV-seropositive. The CDR3 runs from the conserved cysteine through the conserved F or W. D genes are given only for firm matches. Size tells how often a clone was seen (once, few, many) or the class of an expanded clone, and some rows leave it out.

clone size,V gene,D gene,J gene,CDR3 protein,CDR3 DNA
-,TRBV18,TRBD1,TRBJ2-7,CASSPSGTGDYEQYF,TGTGCCAGCTCACCGTCCGGGACAGGGGACTACGAGCAGTACTTC
few,TRBV10-3,-,TRBJ1-3,CATGHISNTIYF,TGTGCCACGGGACACATTTCGAACACCATATATTTT
-,TRBV19,TRBD1,TRBJ1-4,CASSPGGDSTNEKLFF,TGTGCCAGTAGTCCAGGGGGCGATTCAACTAATGAAAAACTGTTTTTT
-,TRBV5-6,-,TRBJ1-2,CASSLVSFGCGYTF,TGTGCCAGCAGCTTGGTTTCGTTCGGGTGTGGCTACACCTTC
-,TRBV5-6,TRBD1,TRBJ2-7,CASSLVQGADEQYF,TGTGCCAGCAGCTTGGTCCAGGGGGCCGACGAGCAGTACTTC
-,TRBV10-3,-,TRBJ2-7,CAISATGTFDEQYF,TGTGCCATCAGTGCCACAGGGACGTTCGACGAGCAGTACTTC
-,TRBV7-9,-,TRBJ1-1,CASSPRRGTEAFF,TGTGCCAGCAGCCCCCGTCGGGGGACTGAAGCTTTCTTT
-,TRBV6-1,-,TRBJ1-5,CASSEAWQINQPQHF,TGTGCCAGCAGTGAAGCTTGGCAAATCAATCAGCCCCAGCATTTT
-,TRBV7-6,-,TRBJ2-3,CASSLGPTSTDTQYF,TGTGCCAGCAGCTTAGGCCCGACTAGCACAGATACGCAGTATTTT
-,TRBV30,-,TRBJ1-4,CAWSPGDNEKLFF,TGTGCCTGGAGTCCGGGGGACAATGAAAAACTGTTTTTT
-,TRBV2,TRBD1,TRBJ1-2,CASKTGTDYGYTF,TGTGCCAGCAAAACCGGGACAGACTATGGCTACACCTTC
-,TRBV7-7,-,TRBJ2-5,CASSSRGAQTQYF,TGTGCTAGCAGCTCTAGGGGCGCCCAGACCCAGTACTTC
-,TRBV9,-,TRBJ1-1,CASSVGGGLNTEAFF,TGTGCCAGCAGCGTTGGGGGGGGGTTGAACACTGAAGCTTTCTTT
-,TRBV5-1,TRBD1,TRBJ1-3,CASSGQGPGNTIYF,TGCGCCAGCTCGGGACAGGGCCCTGGAAACACCATATATTTT
-,TRBV7-8,-,TRBJ2-5,CASSPIETQYF,TGTGCCAGCAGCCCCATCGAGACCCAGTACTTC
-,TRBV9,-,TRBJ2-3,CASSARSASKDTDTQYF,TGTGCCAGCAGCGCCCGTAGCGCCTCGAAGGATACAGATACGCAGTATTTT
few,TRBV5-1,-,TRBJ2-7,CASSSTVSYEQYF,TGCGCCAGCAGCTCGACAGTCTCCTACGAGCAGTACTTC
once,TRBV2,-,TRBJ1-5,CASREDPSNQPQHF,TGTGCCAGCAGAGAGGATCCCTCGAATCAGCCCCAGCATTTT
-,TRBV12-5,TRBD1,TRBJ1-2,CATPARQGWRGYTF,TGTGCTACCCCCGCCCGACAGGGTTGGCGTGGCTACACCTTC
few,TRBV6-5,-,TRBJ2-1,CASTTGAHNEQFF,TGTGCCAGCACCACAGGTGCGCACAATGAGCAGTTCTTC
-,TRBV6-6,TRBD2,TRBJ2-7,CASRDVAGGGHEQYF,TGTGCCAGCAGAGACGTAGCGGGAGGGGGCCACGAGCAGTACTTC
few,TRBV10-3,TRBD1,TRBJ1-1,CAISGDRGTGNTEAFF,TGTGCCATCAGTGGAGACAGGGGAACGGGGAACACTGAAGCTTTCTTT
-,TRBV19,TRBD1,TRBJ1-5,CASSLTGVQPQHF,TGTGCCAGTAGTTTAACAGGGGTTCAGCCCCAGCATTTT
few,TRBV7-8,-,TRBJ2-4,CASSSFFGAAKNIQYF,TGTGCCAGCAGCTCCTTCTTTGGTGCGGCCAAAAACATTCAGTACTTC
-,TRBV11-3,TRBD1,TRBJ1-2,CASSQGVNHNYGYTF,TGTGCCAGCAGCCAGGGGGTGAATCACAACTATGGCTACACCTTC
-,TRBV29-1,-,TRBJ1-2,CSVEDRAGRYTF,TGCAGCGTTGAAGATCGAGCTGGTAGATACACCTTC
once,TRBV7-2,-,TRBJ1-3,CASSRSGNTIYF,TGTGCCAGCAGCCGCTCTGGAAACACCATATATTTT
-,TRBV6-1,-,TRBJ2-7,CASSEEGDGSYEQYF,TGTGCCAGCAGTGAAGAGGGCGACGGGAGCTACGAGCAGTACTTC
-,TRBV30,TRBD2,TRBJ2-3,CAWRGGYSTDTQYF,TGTGCCTGGCGGGGGGGTTACAGCACGGATACGCAGTATTTT
-,TRBV27,-,TRBJ1-2,CASSFEWPRQDYTF,TGTGCCAGCAGTTTCGAATGGCCCCGTCAAGACTACACCTTC
-,TRBV2,-,TRBJ2-1,CASSESDRRGQFF,TGTGCCAGCTCGGAGTCGGACAGACGGGGGCAGTTCTTC
-,TRBV2,TRBD2,TRBJ2-1,CASNGREGDEQFF,TGTGCCAGCAATGGCAGGGAGGGAGATGAGCAGTTCTTC
-,TRBV5-1,TRBD2,TRBJ2-3,CASSFSGASTDTQYF,TGCGCCAGCAGCTTCAGCGGGGCCAGCACAGATACGCAGTATTTT
-,TRBV12-5,-,TRBJ2-2,CASGPGGLSWEVPGELFF,TGTGCTAGTGGTCCCGGGGGACTTTCGTGGGAGGTCCCCGGGGAGCTGTTTTTT
-,TRBV25-1,TRBD1,TRBJ1-2,CASSDPGQGAGYGYTF,TGTGCCAGCAGTGACCCGGGACAGGGGGCCGGGTATGGCTACACCTTC
-,TRBV30,TRBD1,TRBJ2-2,CAWSVGTGVTGELFF,TGTGCCTGGAGTGTAGGGACAGGGGTCACCGGGGAGCTGTTTTTT
-,TRBV9,TRBD2,TRBJ2-5,CASSPGGSGRVGGTQYF,TGTGCCAGCAGCCCCGGTGGTAGCGGGAGGGTAGGGGGGACCCAGTACTTC
-,TRBV18,-,TRBJ1-1,CASSDSLQDTEAFF,TGTGCCAGCTCAGACAGTTTGCAGGACACTGAAGCTTTCTTT
-,TRBV12-5,TRBD1,TRBJ1-1,CASGLDSGTGLRDTEAFF,TGTGCTAGTGGTTTGGACTCCGGGACAGGCCTCCGGGACACTGAAGCTTTCTTT
-,TRBV27,-,TRBJ1-2,CASSFSVRNYGYTF,TGTGCCAGCAGTTTCTCAGTCCGTAACTATGGCTACACCTTC
-,TRBV9,TRBD1,TRBJ1-1,CASSVTRQGGNTEAFF,TGTGCCAGCAGCGTAACCAGACAGGGAGGAAACACTGAAGCTTTCTTT
few,TRBV5-4,-,TRBJ2-5,CASSLGLSAMETQYF,TGTGCCAGCAGCTTGGGACTCAGCGCGATGGAGACCCAGTACTTC
-,TRBV11-2,TRBD1,TRBJ1-4,CASSFRQGGGKLFF,TGTGCCAGCAGCTTCCGGCAGGGGGGTGGAAAACTGTTTTTT
-,TRBV7-9,TRBD1,TRBJ2-5,CSSSLVQARGTETQYF,TGTTCCAGCAGCTTAGTCCAGGCCAGGGGGACGGAGACCCAGTACTTC
-,TRBV5-1,-,TRBJ2-3,CASRSRTASDTQYF,TGCGCCAGCAGATCACGGACAGCTTCAGATACGCAGTATTTT
-,TRBV18,-,TRBJ1-4,CASSPQQAVNEKLFF,TGTGCCAGCTCACCACAACAGGCCGTTAATGAAAAACTGTTTTTT
-,TRBV7-9,-,TRBJ1-6,CASSRPQGFGNSPLHF,TGTGCCAGCAGCCGACCCCAGGGGTTTGGTAATTCACCCCTCCACTTT
-,TRBV27,TRBD2,TRBJ2-7,CASSFYGTSGDYEQYF,TGTGCCAGCAGTTTCTACGGGACTAGCGGAGACTACGAGCAGTACTTC
-,TRBV5-1,-,TRBJ1-1,CASSNLGGTEAFF,TGCGCCAGCAGTAATCTGGGGGGCACTGAAGCTTTCTTT
-,TRBV28,-,TRBJ1-1,CASSSSYTEAFF,TGTGCCAGCAGTTCCTCGTACACTGAAGCTTTCTTT
-,TRBV7-6,TRBD1,TRBJ2-3,CASSYRTGVYPDTQYF,TGTGCCAGCAGCTATAGGACAGGGGTCTACCCAGATACGCAGTATTTT
few,TRBV7-9,-,TRBJ1-5,CASSDTRAGGNQPQHF,TGTGCCAGCAGCGATACTAGAGCAGGGGGCAATCAGCCCCAGCATTTT
-,TRBV5-4,TRBD2,TRBJ2-3,CASSMGLALRDTQYF,TGTGCCAGCAGCATGGGACTAGCCCTGAGAGATACGCAGTATTTT
-,TRBV9,-,TRBJ2-2,CASSVWDINTGELFF,TGTGCCAGCAGCGTTTGGGACATCAACACCGGGGAGCTGTTTTTT
once,TRBV6-5,TRBD1,TRBJ1-4,CASKRTGGEKLFF,TGTGCCAGCAAGCGGACAGGGGGGGAAAAACTGTTTTTT
once,TRBV7-6,TRBD2,TRBJ2-1,CASSLDGGGARDEQFF,TGTGCCAGCAGCTTAGATGGCGGGGGGGCTAGGGATGAGCAGTTCTTC